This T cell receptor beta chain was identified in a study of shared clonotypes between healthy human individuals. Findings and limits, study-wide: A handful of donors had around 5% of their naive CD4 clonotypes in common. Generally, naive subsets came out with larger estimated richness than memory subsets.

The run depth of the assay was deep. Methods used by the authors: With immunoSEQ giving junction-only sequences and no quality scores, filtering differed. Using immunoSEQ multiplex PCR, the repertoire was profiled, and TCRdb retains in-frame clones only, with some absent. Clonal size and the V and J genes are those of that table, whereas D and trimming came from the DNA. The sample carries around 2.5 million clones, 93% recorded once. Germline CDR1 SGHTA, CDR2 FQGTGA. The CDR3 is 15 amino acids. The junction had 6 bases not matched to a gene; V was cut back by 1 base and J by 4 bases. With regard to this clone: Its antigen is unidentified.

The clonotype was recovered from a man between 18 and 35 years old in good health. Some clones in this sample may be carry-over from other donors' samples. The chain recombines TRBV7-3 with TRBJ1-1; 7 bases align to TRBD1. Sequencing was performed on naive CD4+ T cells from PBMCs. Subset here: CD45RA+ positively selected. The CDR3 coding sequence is TGTGCCAGCAGCTTAATTACAGGGGCACCCACTGAAGCTTTCTTT. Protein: CASSLITGAPTEAFF. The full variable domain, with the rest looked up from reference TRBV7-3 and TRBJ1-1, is GAGVSQTPSNKVTEKGKYVELRCDPISGHTALYWYRQSLGQGPEFLIYFQGTGAADDSGLPNDRFFAVRPEGSVSTLKIQRTERGDSAVYLCASSLITGAPTEAFFGQGTRLTVV.